This T cell receptor beta chain was recovered during a study of blood T cell repertoires in COVID-19. The protocol was immunoSEQ multiplex PCR, while the TCRdb copy is restricted to in-frame clones and leaves out a portion. The sample has roughly 210,000 clones; around four fifths are singletons. Germline values: CDR1 SGHDT, CDR2 YYEEEE. With V trimmed by 6 bases and J by 5 bases, 12 bases remained unmatched. The CDR3 length is 15 residues. J is TRBJ1-1 and V is TRBV5-6; TRBD1 agrees at 8 bases. The specimen sequenced was peripheral blood. The source of this sequence is a woman aged 80 or older with COVID-19, enrolled during active disease. CDR3: CASIPWGQVRTEAFF. The CDR3 DNA sequence: TGTGCCAGCATCCCCTGGGGACAGGTACGGACTGAAGCTTTCTTT.